Below, 9 T cell receptor beta chains from the same sample are listed, as sequenced in a study of OX40 agonist ivuxolimab in advanced cancers. Clones were sequenced by immunoSEQ multiplex PCR, and TCRdb holds only the in-frame ones, with some missing. The data hold about 71,000 clones, with less than 85% observed a single time. Material: CD4+ or CD8+ T cells sorted from blood, obtained in a trial of the OX40 agonist ivuxolimab. Every receptor here comes from an adult with an advanced solid tumor such as melanoma, head and neck, liver or kidney cancer.

This chain connects TRBV7-2 to TRBJ2-3; D gene uncertain. The CDR3 loop spans 14 amino acids. Germline CDR1 and CDR2: SGHTA and FQGNSA. V lost 3 bases to trimming and J lost 1 base, with 8 bases between them. The CDR3 nucleotides are TGTGCCAGCAGCTTGTTACAGCGCACAGATACGCAGTATTTT. Translation: CASSLLQRTDTQYF.

V and J are TRBV10-2 and TRBJ1-5; TRBD1 is a possible D gene (5 bases). CDR3 length: 14 residues. V gave up 5 bases and J gave up 2 bases, with 10 bases separating them. Germline lookup yields CDR1 WSHSY and CDR2 SAAADI. The CDR3 protein is CASSIRGGNQPQHF. As DNA, the CDR3 is TGCGCCAGCAGTATAAGGGGAGGCAATCAGCCCCAGCATTTT.

The V and J genes are TRBV18 and TRBJ1-1; perhaps TRBD1 as D (5 bases). The ends were cut back, 3 bases at V and 11 bases at J, with 16 bases in the middle. The CDR3 runs to 13 residues. From germline, CDR1 is KGHSH and CDR2 LQKENI. CDR3: CASSPHEDSPAFF. CDR3 sequence (DNA): TGTGCCAGCTCACCCCACGAAGACAGCCCCGCTTTCTTT.

The V gene is TRBV28, the J gene TRBJ1-1; no definite D call. V dropped 7 bases and J dropped 10 bases, with 16 bases sitting between them. CDR1 and CDR2 (germline): MDHEN, SYDVKM. This CDR3 spans 12 amino acids. The CDR3 region is CASNNPPSAAFF. The CDR3 bases are TGTGCCAGCAACAACCCCCCCAGCGCAGCTTTCTTT.

The chain recombines TRBV5-1 with TRBJ2-7, with 11 bases aligning to TRBD2. Unmatched junction bases numbered 10, after V lost 5 bases and J lost 3 bases. The V gene's germline CDR1 is SGHRS and CDR2 YFSETQ. CDR3 length: 16 residues. In DNA form, the CDR3 reads TGCGCCAGCAGAAGTAAACCGGGACTAGCGGTCTACGAGCAGTACTTC. This codes for CASRSKPGLAVYEQYF. Complete variable domain (other parts from reference TRBV5-1 and TRBJ2-7): KAGVTQTPRYLIKTRGQQVTLSCSPISGHRSVSWYQQTPGQGLQFLFEYFSETQRNKGNFPGRFSGRQFSNSRSEMNVSTLELGDSALYLCASRSKPGLAVYEQYFGPGTRLTVT.

The chain employs TRBV9 and TRBJ2-3; D may be TRBD1 (6 bases). Germline assignment: CDR1 SGDLS and CDR2 YYNGEE. The V and J ends lost 3 bases and 5 bases respectively, with 7 bases between them. This CDR3 has 12 amino acids. This CDR3 is CASSARGDTQYF. The CDR3 nucleotides are TGTGCCAGCAGCGCCAGGGGAGATACGCAGTATTTT. Combining the CDR3 with reference TRBV9 and TRBJ2-3 gives the whole variable domain DSGVTQTPKHLITATGQRVTLRCSPRSGDLSVYWYQQSLDQGLQFLIQYYNGEERAKGNILERFSAQQFPDLHSELNLSSLELGDSALYFCASSARGDTQYFGPGTRLTVL.

This clone was observed once. The chain employs TRBV2 and TRBJ2-2, with 12 positions matching TRBD2. V lost 3 bases and J lost 6; bases outside the gene matches: 8. Germline V gene data show CDR1 as SNHLY and CDR2 as FYNNEI. The CDR3 loop spans 17 amino acids. Here the CDR3 reads CASSDGRTSGDPGELFF. The CDR3 DNA reads as TGTGCCAGCAGTGACGGACGGACTAGCGGGGACCCCGGGGAGCTGTTTTTT.

The rearrangement joins TRBV19 to TRBJ1-1; weak D call: TRBD1 (5 bases). The CDR3 runs 14 residues. The V end lost 9 bases, the J end lost 1 base, and 15 bases lay between the germline ends. CDR1 and CDR2 from the germline V gene are LNHDA and SQIVND (reference sequence). CDR3 region: CASARGLANTEAFF. DNA of the CDR3: TGTGCCAGCGCGAGGGGCTTGGCGAACACTGAAGCTTTCTTT.

V usage is TRBV6-1 and J usage is TRBJ2-3; 8 nucleotides agree with TRBD2. J was trimmed by 10 bases and V by 3 bases; bases with no gene match: 6. The length of the CDR3 is 13 residues. Germline CDR1 reads MNHNS; CDR2 reads SASEGT. DNA for the CDR3: TGTGCCAGCAGTGATCGGGGGGGCCGGGCGCAGTATTTT. This codes for CASSDRGGRAQYF.